This T cell receptor beta chain was identified in a study of post-analysis software for immune sequencing data. Study information: Recorded subtypes: relapsing-remitting, secondary progressive, progressive-relapsing; some patients unannotated.

Concerning this clonotype: Its antigen remains unidentified.

The germline V and J ends were trimmed by 3 bases and 0 bases, with 17 bases remaining between them. The germline gives CDR1 SGDLS, CDR2 YYNGEE. The CDR3 is made up of 17 amino acids. Study-wide results and limits: Samples prepared in the same batch strongly co-clustered by F measure. TRBV5-6, TRBV5-1 and TRBV20-1 belonged to a set of roughly five TRBV segments that were more frequent in patients than controls. Compared with controls, patients showed significantly lower normalized Chao1 diversity.

Tagging with unique molecular identifiers was a feature of the TCR beta cDNA libraries. Each sample of roughly 0.85 to 11 million input T cells yielded 500,000 or so cDNA molecules, so each molecule approximated one T cell. One entry per CDR3 protein results from TCRdb running MiXCR on the PCR reads. The sample gives 750,000 to 900,000 distinct CDR3 sequences, 46% of which show up once; 4.9% is in the top ten. Sequencing used blood. The chain employs TRBV9 and TRBJ2-3; TRBD2 is a possible D gene (6 bases). The receptor comes from a girl between 10 and 17 years old with multiple sclerosis. CDR3 sequence reads: CASSAPRDSPSTDTQYF. The CDR3 nucleotides are TGTGCCAGCAGCGCGCCGAGGGACTCCCCTAGCACAGATACGCAGTATTTT.